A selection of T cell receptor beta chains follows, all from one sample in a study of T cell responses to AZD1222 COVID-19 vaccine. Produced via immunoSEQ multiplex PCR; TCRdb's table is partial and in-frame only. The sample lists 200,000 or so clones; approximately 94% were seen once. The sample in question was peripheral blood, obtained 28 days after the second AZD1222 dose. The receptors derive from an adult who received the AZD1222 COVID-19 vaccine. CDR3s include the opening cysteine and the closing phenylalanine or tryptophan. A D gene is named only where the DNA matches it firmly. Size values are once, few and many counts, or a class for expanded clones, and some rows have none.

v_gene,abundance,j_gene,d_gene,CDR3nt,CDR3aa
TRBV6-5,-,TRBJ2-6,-,TGTGCCAGCAAAGCAGGGAAACCCGGGGCCAACGTCCTGACTTTC,CASKAGKPGANVLTF
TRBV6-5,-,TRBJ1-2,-,TGTGCCAGCAGCGTGAACCGAGGGGTCGGCTATGGCTACACCTTC,CASSVNRGVGYGYTF
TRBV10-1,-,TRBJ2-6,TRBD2,TGCGCCAGCATTCAACCCGGGGGGGAATCTGGGGCCAACGTCCTGACTTTC,CASIQPGGESGANVLTF
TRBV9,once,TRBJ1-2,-,TGTGCCAGCAGCTCCCCCCGGGAGGGAAGGGGGGGCTACACCTTC,CASSSPREGRGGYTF
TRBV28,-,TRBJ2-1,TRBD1,TGTGCCAGCAGTTTCTCAGGGGGCAATGAGCAGTTCTTC,CASSFSGGNEQFF
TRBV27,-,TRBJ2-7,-,TGTGCCAGCAGTTTATCCACTCAGCCCTCCTACGAGCAGTACTTC,CASSLSTQPSYEQYF
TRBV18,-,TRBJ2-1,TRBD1,TGTGCCAGCTCACCACAGGGGGCCCCATACAATGAGCAGTTCTTC,CASSPQGAPYNEQFF
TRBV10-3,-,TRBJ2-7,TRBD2,TGTGCCATCAGTGAGCTGGTGACTAGCGGGACCTACGAGCAGTACTTC,CAISELVTSGTYEQYF
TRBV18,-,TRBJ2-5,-,TGTGCCAGCTCACCATCGCAGGGGCGGTCAGAGACCCAGTACTTC,CASSPSQGRSETQYF
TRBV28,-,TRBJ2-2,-,TGTGCCAGCAGACTCCTTCCCCTAAACACCGGGGAGCTGTTTTTT,CASRLLPLNTGELFF
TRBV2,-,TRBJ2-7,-,TGTGCCAGCAGTGAAAGGCAGGGCCAAGGCGAGCAGTACTTC,CASSERQGQGEQYF
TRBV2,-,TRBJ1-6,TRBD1,TGTGCCAGCAGTAGAGCAGACAGGGCATCACCCCTCCACTTT,CASSRADRASPLHF
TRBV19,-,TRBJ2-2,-,TGTGCCAGTAGTGAAAGACACCTTTCGAACACCGGGGAGCTGTTTTTT,CASSERHLSNTGELFF
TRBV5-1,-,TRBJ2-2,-,TGCGCCAGCAGCTTGGGTCCGACCTGGGACACCGGGGAGCTGTTTTTT,CASSLGPTWDTGELFF
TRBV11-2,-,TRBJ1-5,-,TGTGCCAGCAGCCCCGGCCGGGGAAAGGGGTATAGCAATCAGCCCCAGCATTTT,CASSPGRGKGYSNQPQHF
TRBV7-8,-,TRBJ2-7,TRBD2,TGTGCCAGCAGCTTAGTCGGAACTAGCGGCTACGAGCAGTACTTC,CASSLVGTSGYEQYF
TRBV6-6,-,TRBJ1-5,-,TGTGCCAGCAGGTTTGGAGGGGAGGGTCAGCCCCAGCATTTT,CASRFGGEGQPQHF
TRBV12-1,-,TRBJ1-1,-,TGTGCCAGCAGCCCGGACAGGGACGGGGGTGAAGCTTTCTTT,CASSPDRDGGEAFF
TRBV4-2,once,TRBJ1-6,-,TGTGCCAGCAGCCAAGACGAGCAGGCGAATTCACCCCTCCACTTT,CASSQDEQANSPLHF